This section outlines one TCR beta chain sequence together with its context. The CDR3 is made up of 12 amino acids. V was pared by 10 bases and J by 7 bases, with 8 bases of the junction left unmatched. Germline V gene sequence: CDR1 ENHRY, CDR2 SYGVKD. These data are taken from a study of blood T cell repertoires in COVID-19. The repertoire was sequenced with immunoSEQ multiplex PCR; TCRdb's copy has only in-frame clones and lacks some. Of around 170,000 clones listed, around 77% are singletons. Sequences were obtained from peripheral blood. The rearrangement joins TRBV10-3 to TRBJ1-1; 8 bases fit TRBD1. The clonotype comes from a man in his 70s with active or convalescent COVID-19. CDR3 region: CATQDRVHEAFF. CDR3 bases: TGTGCCACCCAGGACAGGGTGCATGAAGCTTTCTTT.